The clone carrying this TCR beta chain has more than one count but fewer than ten. Its antigen is still unknown. Trimming took off 3 bases at V and 0 bases at J, with 3 bases between the two ends. CDR3 length: 12 amino acids. Germline V lookup: CDR1 SGHAT, CDR2 FQDESV (reference sequence). Reverse transcription of extracted RNA yielded cDNA, which provided the sequencing template. Profiled with immunoSEQ multiplex PCR; TCRdb holds only in-frame clones, not every one. Here the sample spans under 350,000 clones, 58% being singletons. This sample is drawn from a study of CD8+ T cells in alopecia areata. As for the study in general: Treatment comprised oral tofacitinib, 5 to 10 mg twice daily, in treated patients.

Findings and limits, study-wide: Normal scalp had lower clonality than lesional scalp, with alopecia totalis/universalis lesions showing this most strongly. While tofacitinib was given, many expanded lesional clones persisted in scalp and blood.

As for treatment: oral pan-JAK inhibitor, 5-10 mg twice daily. The investigators collected lesional scalp punch biopsies and peripheral blood from alopecia areata patients. The material sequenced was CD4+ T cells sorted from blood, taken at week 24, from a patient treated with tofacitinib. The clonotype comes from a human donor with alopecia areata. V usage is TRBV11-1 and J usage is TRBJ2-7; D remains unclear. CDR3 nucleotide sequence: TGTGCCAGCAGCTTGTCCTCCTACGAGCAGTACTTC. It is translated as CASSLSSYEQYF.